The clone carrying this T cell receptor (beta chain) was seen ten or more times. First-strand cDNA relied on TRAV- and TRBV-specific primers spanning alpha and beta chains. A constant-region primer paired with the V-primer adapter amplified TCRs over roughly 18 PCR cycles. TCRdb used MiXCR to reprocess the reads, holding one entry per CDR3 protein. Of around 80,000 distinct CDR3 sequences listed, 15% to 20% are singletons. The data stem from a study of low-dose radiotherapy and immunotherapy resistance in tumors. Time point given: after trial treatment. This sample's treatment: LDRT plus nivolumab, ipilimumab, low-dose cyclophosphamide and aspirin (RACIN trial). The ends were cut back, 3 bases at V and 4 bases at J, with 18 bases in the middle. This CDR3 has 16 residues. The germline gives CDR1 SGHVS, CDR2 FQNEAQ.

The clonotype comes from a male donor with prostate cancer. The starting material was PBMCs, obtained after low-dose radiotherapy plus immunotherapy. V usage is TRBV7-8 and J usage is TRBJ2-5; tentatively, D is TRBD1 or TRBD2 (7 bases each). This CDR3 is CASSLVTGRGTETQYF. CDR3 nucleotide sequence: TGTGCCAGCAGCTTGGTGACAGGGAGGGGGACAGAGACCCAGTACTTC.